The clone carrying this TCR beta chain was detected a few times. Its matching antigen is unknown. This entry comes from a study of T-cell memory formation after mild COVID-19. Study-wide background: For the most part, TCR clusters were specific to one donor. General study findings and limits: Confirmation was lacking for SARS-CoV-2 specificity of second-wave clones that peaked on day 37.

This CDR3 comprises 16 residues. V was pared by 0 bases and J by 7 bases, with 8 bases of the junction left unmatched. Germline V gene data show CDR1 as SGHRS and CDR2 as YFSETQ. TCRdb processed the 5' RACE reads anew with MiXCR; each CDR3 protein has one entry. The table records about 620,000 distinct CDR3 sequences, more than 15% of them present only once. The TCR sequence derives from an adult woman who had mild COVID-19 (a few samples of this study predate the infection). Cell type and time point are not known. The sample comprised PBMCs or a T cell subset sorted from them (not recorded which). This sequence joins TRBV5-1 and TRBJ2-1, with TRBD2 matching 9 bases. This CDR3 reads CASSLVGSGRGNEQFF. In DNA, the CDR3 is TGCGCCAGCAGCTTGGTCGGTAGCGGGAGAGGGAATGAGCAGTTCTTC.